This T cell receptor (beta chain) derives from a study of shared clonotypes between healthy human individuals. The CDR3 is made up of 14 amino acids. Trimming shortened V by 2 bases and J by 4 bases, and 11 bases separated the two germline ends. Germline V CDR1 and CDR2: MNHEY, SMNVEV (reference sequence). Methods used by the authors: ImmunoSEQ output lacked quality scores and full-length reads, limiting matched filtering. Libraries were prepared by immunoSEQ multiplex PCR; TCRdb keeps only in-frame clonotypes and omits some of them. That table is the source of V, J and clone size, and D and trimming were worked out from the DNA. The repertoire consists of approximately 720,000 clones, with just over 90% occurring once and the leading ten covering 24%. Naive CD8 isolation took CD45RO-negative cells positively selected for CCR7 and excluded terminally differentiated effector memory CD45RA+ cells. Every contributor of samples was a Caucasian grown-up residing in Nashville, Tennessee.

This chain connects TRBV27 to TRBJ1-1; no definite D call. Material for sequencing was naive CD8+ T cells sorted from blood. This clonotype originated in a man younger than 45 in good health. DNA for the CDR3: TGTGCCAGCAGTTTAGCCGGGGTACCCACTGAAGCTTTCTTT. Encoded protein: CASSLAGVPTEAFF.